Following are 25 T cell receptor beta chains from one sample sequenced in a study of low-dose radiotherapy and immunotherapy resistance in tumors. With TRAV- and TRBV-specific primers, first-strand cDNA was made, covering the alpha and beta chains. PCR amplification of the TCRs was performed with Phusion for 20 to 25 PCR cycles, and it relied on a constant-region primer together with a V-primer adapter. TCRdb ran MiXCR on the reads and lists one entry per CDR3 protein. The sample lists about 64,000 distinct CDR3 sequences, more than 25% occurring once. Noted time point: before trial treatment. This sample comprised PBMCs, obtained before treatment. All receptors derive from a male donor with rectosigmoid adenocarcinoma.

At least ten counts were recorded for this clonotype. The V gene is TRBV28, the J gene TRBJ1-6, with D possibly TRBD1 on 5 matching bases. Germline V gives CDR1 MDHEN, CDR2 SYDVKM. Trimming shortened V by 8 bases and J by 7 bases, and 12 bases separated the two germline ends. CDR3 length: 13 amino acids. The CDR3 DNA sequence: TGTGCCAGCGCCGGGCAGGGAAATTCACCCCTCCACTTT. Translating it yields CASAGQGNSPLHF.

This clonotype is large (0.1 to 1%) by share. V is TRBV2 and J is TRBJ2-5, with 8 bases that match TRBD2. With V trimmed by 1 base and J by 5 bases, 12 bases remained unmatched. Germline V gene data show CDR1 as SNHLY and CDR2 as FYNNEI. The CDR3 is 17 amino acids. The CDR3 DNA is TGTGCCAGCAGTGAAGAGGAGGCGGGGGGCCCGCTGGAGACCCAGTACTTC. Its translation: CASSEEEAGGPLETQYF.

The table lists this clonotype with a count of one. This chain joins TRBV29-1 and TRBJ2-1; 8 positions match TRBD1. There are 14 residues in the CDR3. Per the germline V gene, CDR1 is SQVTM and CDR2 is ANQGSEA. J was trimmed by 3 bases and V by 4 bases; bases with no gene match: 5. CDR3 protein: CSVVGQAFYNEQFF. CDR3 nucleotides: TGCAGCGTTGTGGGACAGGCCTTCTACAATGAGCAGTTCTTC.

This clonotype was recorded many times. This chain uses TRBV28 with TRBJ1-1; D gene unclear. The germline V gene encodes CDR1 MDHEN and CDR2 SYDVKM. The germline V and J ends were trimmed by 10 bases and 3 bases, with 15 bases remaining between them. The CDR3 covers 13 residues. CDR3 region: CAIQDRLYTEAFF. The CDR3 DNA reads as TGTGCCATCCAGGACCGACTCTACACTGAAGCTTTCTTT.

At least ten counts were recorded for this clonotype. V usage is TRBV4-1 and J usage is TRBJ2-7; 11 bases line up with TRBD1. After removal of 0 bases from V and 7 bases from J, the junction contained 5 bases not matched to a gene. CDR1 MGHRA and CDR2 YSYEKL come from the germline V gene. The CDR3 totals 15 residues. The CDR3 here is CASSQDGQGAREQYF. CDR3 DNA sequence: TGCGCCAGCAGCCAAGACGGACAGGGGGCGCGTGAGCAGTACTTC.

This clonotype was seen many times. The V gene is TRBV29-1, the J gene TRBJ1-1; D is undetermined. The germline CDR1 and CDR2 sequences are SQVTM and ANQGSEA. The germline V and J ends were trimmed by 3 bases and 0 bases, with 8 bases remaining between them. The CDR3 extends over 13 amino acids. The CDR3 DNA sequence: TGCAGCGTTGAGGAACACATGAACACTGAAGCTTTCTTT. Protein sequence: CSVEEHMNTEAFF.

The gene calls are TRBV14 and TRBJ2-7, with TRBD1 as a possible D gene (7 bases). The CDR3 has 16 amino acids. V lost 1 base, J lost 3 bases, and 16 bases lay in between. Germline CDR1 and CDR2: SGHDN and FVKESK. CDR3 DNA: TGTGCCAGCAGCCAAGTCATGGGCAGGGGGGTCTACGAGCAGTACTTC. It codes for CASSQVMGRGVYEQYF.

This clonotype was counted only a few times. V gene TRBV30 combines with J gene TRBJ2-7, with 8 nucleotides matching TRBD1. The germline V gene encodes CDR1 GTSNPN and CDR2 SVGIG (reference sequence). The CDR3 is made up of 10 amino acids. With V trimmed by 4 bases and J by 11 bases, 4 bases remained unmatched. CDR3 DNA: TGTGCCTGGATTAGGGACAGGAAGTACTTC. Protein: CAWIRDRKYF.

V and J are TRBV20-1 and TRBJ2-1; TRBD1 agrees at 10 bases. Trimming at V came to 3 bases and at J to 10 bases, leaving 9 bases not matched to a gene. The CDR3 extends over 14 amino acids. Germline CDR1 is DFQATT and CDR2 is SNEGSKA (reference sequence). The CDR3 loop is CSASTTGGRNEQFF. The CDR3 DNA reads TGCAGTGCTAGTACGACAGGGGGCAGGAACGAGCAGTTCTTC.

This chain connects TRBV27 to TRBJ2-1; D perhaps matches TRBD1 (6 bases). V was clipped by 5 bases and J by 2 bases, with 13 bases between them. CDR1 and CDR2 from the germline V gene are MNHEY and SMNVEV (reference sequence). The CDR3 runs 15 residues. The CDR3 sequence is CASSLGAPTYNEQFF. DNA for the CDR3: TGTGCCAGCAGTCTGGGGGCCCCTACCTACAATGAGCAGTTCTTC.

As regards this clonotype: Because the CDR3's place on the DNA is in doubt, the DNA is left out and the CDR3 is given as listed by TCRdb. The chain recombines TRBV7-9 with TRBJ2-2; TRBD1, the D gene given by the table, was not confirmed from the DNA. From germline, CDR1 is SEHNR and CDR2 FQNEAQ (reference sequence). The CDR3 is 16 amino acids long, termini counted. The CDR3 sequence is CASSPAGAQVGELFFF.

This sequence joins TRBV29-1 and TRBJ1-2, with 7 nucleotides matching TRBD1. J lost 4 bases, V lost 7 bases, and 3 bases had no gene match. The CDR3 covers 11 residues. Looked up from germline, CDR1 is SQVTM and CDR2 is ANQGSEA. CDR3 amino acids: CSARDSYGYTF. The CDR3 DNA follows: TGCAGCGCAAGGGACAGCTATGGCTACACCTTC.

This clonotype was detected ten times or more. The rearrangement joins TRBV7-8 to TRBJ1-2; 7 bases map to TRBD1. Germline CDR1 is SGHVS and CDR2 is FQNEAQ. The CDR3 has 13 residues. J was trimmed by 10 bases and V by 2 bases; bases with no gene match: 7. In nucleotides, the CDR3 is TGTGCCAGCAGCTTAAAGGGGGCAGGTCTCTACACCTTC. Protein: CASSLKGAGLYTF.

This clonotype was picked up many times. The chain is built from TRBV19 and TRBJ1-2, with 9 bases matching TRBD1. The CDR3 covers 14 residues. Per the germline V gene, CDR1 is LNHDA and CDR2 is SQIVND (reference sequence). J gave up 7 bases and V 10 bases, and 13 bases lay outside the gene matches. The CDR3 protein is CATQWGQGNRGYTF. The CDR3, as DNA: TGTGCCACCCAGTGGGGACAGGGTAATCGTGGCTACACCTTC.

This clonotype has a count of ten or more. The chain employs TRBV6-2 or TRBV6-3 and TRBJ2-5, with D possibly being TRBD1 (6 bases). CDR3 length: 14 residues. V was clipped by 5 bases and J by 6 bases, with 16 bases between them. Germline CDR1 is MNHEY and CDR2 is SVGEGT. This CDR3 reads CASSPTGQRKTQYF. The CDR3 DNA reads TGTGCCAGCAGTCCCACCGGACAGCGAAAGACCCAGTACTTC.

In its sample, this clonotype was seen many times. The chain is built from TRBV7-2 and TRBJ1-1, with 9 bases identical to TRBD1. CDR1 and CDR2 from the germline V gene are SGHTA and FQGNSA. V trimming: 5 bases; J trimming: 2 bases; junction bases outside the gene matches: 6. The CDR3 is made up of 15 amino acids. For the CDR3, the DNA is TGTGCCAGCAGCCCGCGGACAGGGGACAACACTGAAGCTTTCTTT. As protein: CASSPRTGDNTEAFF.

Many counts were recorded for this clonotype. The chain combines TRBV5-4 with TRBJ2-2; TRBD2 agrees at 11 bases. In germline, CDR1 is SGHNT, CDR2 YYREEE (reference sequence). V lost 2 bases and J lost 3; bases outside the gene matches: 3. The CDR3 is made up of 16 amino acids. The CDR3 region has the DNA TGTGCCAGCAGCTTTAGCGGGGGGGCCTACACCGGGGAGCTGTTTTTT. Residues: CASSFSGGAYTGELFF.

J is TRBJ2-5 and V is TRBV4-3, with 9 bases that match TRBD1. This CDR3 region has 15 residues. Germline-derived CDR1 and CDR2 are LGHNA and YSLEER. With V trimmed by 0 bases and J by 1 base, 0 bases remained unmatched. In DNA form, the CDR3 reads TGCGCCAGCAGCCAAGAGGACAGGGGCCAAGAGACCCAGTACTTC. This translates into CASSQEDRGQETQYF.

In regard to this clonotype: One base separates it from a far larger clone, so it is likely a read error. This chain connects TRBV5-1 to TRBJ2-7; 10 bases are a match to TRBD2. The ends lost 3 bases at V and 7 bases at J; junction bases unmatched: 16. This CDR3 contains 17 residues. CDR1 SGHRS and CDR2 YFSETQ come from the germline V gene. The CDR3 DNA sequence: TGCGCCAGCAGCTATCCCTCAGCGGGGGGGCCAAGGGATGAGCAGTACTTC. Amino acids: CASSYPSAGGPRDEQYF.

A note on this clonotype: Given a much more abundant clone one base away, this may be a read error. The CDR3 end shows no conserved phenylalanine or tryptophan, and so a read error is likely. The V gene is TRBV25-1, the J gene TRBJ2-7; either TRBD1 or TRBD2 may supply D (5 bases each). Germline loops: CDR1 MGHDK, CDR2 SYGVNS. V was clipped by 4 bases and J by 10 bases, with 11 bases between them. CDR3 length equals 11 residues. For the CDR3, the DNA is TGTGCCAGCAGTGCGGGGCTAGTACAGTACTTA. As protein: CASSAGLVQYL.

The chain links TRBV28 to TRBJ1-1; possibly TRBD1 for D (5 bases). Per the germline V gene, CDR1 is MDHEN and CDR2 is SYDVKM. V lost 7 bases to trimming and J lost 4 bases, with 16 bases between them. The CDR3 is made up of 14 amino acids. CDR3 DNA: TGTGCCAGCACCTCCGGGGCTTCGTTCACTGAAGCTTTCTTT. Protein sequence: CASTSGASFTEAFF.

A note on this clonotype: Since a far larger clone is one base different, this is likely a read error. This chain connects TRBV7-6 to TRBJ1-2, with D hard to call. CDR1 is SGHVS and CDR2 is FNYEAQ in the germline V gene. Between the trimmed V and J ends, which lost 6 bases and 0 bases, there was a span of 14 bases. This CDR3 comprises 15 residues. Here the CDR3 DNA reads TGTGCCAGCAGTTCACTGCACAGAACTAACTATGGCTACACCTTC. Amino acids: CASSSLHRTNYGYTF.

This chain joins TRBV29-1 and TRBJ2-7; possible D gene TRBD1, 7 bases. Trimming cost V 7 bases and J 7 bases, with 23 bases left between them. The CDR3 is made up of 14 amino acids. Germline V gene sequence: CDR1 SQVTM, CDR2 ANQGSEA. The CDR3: CSARQGLAIEEQYF. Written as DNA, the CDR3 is TGCAGCGCTAGACAGGGCCTAGCGATAGAGGAGCAGTACTTC.

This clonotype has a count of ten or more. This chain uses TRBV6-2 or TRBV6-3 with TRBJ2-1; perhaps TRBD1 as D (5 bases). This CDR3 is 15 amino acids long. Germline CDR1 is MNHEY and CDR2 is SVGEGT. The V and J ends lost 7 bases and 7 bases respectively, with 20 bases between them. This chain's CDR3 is CASTSGYRLENEQFF. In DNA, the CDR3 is TGTGCCAGCACCTCAGGGTATAGGCTAGAAAATGAGCAGTTCTTC.

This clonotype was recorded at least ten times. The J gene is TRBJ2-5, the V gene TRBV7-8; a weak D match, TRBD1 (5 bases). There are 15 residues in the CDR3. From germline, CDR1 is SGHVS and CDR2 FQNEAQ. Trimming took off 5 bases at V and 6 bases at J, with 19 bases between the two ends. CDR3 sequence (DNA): TGTGCCAGCAGCGAACGCAGGGTGGGCAGGAAGACCCAGTACTTC. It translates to CASSERRVGRKTQYF.